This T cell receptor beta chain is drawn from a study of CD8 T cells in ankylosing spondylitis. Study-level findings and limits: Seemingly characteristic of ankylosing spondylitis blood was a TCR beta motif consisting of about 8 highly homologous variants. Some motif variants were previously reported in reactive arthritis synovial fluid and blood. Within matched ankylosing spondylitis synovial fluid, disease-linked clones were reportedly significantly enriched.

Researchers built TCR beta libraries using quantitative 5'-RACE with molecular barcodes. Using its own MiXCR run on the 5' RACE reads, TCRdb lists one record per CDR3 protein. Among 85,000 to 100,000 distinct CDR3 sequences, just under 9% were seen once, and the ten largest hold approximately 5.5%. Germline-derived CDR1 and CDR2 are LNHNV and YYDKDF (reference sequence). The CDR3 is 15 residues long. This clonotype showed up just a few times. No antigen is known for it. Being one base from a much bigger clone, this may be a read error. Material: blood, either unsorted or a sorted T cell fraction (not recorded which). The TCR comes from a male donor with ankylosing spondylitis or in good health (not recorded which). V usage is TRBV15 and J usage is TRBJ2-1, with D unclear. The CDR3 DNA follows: TGTGGCACCAGCACTGGCCTGCTCTCCTACAATGAGCAGTTCTTC. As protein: CGTSTGLLSYNEQFF.